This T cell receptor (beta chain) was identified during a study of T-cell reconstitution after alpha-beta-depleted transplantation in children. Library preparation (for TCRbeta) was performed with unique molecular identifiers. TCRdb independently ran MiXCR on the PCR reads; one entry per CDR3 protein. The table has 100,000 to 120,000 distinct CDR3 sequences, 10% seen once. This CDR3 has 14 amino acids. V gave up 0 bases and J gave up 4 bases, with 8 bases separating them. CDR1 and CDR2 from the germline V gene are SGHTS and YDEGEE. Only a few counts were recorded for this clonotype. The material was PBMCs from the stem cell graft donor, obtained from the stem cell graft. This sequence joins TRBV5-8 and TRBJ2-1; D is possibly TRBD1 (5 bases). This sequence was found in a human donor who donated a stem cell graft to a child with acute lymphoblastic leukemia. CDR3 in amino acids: CASSLAAGYNEQFF. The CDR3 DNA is TGTGCCAGCAGCTTGGCGGCAGGGTACAATGAGCAGTTCTTC.